This T cell receptor beta chain was recovered during a study of Ad26.COV2.S vaccination and SARS-CoV-2 variants. In the study overall: Doses of Ad26.COV2.S were injected into muscle once or twice, 56 days apart. Regarding the study as a whole: Possible underestimation of total T cell responses by the TCR breadth and depth analyses was noted.

Using immunoSEQ multiplex PCR, the repertoire was profiled, and TCRdb retains in-frame clones only, with some absent. The data contain about 420,000 clones, roughly 90% of them singletons. A remark on this clone: Its antigen is unknown.

Treatment indicated: 15 to 20 received Ad26.COV2.S at low or high dose, single or two shots; roughly five received placebo; per-sample allocation not given. Each sample was drawn 63 days after the first injection (of vaccine or placebo). Trimming at V came to 3 bases and at J to 6 bases, leaving 10 bases not matched to a gene. There are 16 residues in the CDR3. CDR1 is MDHEN, CDR2 SYDVKM, per germline. J is TRBJ2-3 and V is TRBV28; 9 bases are shared with TRBD2. The material sequenced was peripheral blood, taken in a trial of Ad26.COV2.S vaccine versus placebo. This clonotype was obtained from a person aged 18-60 years who received the Ad26.COV2.S COVID-19 vaccine or a placebo. DNA for the CDR3: TGTGCCAGCAGTTTCTGGGCTAGCGGGGATCAGGATACGCAGTATTTT. Translation: CASSFWASGDQDTQYF.